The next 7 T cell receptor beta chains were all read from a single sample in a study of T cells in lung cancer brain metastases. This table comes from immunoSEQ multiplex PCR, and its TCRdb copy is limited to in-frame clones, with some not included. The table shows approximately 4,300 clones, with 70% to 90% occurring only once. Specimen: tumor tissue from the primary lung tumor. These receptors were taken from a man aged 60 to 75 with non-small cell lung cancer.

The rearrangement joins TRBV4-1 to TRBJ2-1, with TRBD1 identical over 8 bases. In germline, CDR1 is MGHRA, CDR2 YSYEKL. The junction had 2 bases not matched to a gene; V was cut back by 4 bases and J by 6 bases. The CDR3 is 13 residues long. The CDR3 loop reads CASSRGTGNEQFF. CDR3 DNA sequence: TGCGCCAGCAGCCGGGGGACAGGCAATGAGCAGTTCTTC.

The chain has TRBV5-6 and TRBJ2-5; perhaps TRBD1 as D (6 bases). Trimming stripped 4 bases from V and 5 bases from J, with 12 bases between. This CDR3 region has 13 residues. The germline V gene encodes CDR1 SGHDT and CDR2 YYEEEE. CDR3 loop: CASSVQGRETQYF. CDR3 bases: TGTGCCAGCAGCGTACAGGGACGTGAGACCCAGTACTTC.

CDR3 protein: CASSLVDQGSGYTF. CDR3 nucleotides: TGTGCCAGCAGCTTAGTGGACCAGGGAAGTGGCTACACCTTC. The chain carries TRBV7-2 and TRBJ1-2; tentative D call: TRBD1 (5 bases). Germline CDR1 is SGHTA and CDR2 is FQGNSA. The CDR3 is made up of 14 amino acids. V was clipped by 1 base and J by 7 bases, with 13 bases between them.

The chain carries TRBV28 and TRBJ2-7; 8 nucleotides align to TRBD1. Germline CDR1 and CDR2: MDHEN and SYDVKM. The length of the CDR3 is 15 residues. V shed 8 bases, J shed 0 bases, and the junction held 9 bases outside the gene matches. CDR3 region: CASRAATGDSYEQYF. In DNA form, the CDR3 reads TGTGCCAGCCGAGCCGCGACAGGGGACTCCTACGAGCAGTACTTC.

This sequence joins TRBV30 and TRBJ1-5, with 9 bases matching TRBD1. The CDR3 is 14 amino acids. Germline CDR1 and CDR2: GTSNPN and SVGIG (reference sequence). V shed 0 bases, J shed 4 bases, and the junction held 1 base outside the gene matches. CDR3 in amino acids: CAWSVGQGNQPQHF. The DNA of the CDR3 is TGTGCCTGGAGTGTCGGACAGGGGAATCAGCCCCAGCATTTT.

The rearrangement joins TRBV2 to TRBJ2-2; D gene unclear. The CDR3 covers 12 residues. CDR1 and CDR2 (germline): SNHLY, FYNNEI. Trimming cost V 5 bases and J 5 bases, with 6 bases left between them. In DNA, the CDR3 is TGTGCCAGCAGTACAGATACCGGGGAGCTGTTTTTT. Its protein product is CASSTDTGELFF.

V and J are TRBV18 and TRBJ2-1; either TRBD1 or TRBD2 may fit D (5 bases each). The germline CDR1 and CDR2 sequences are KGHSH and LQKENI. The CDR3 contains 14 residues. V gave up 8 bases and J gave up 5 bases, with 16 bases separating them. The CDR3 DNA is TGTGCCAGCCTAGAGGGGTTGGGTAACAATGAGCAGTTCTTC. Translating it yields CASLEGLGNNEQFF.